The next 14 T cell receptor beta chains were all read from a single sample in a study of blood T cell repertoires in COVID-19. Produced via immunoSEQ multiplex PCR; TCRdb's table is partial and in-frame only. The profile shows under 30,000 clones, around 83% of them singletons. Sequencing was carried out using peripheral blood. The receptors originated from a human donor in a cohort sampled during active COVID-19.

This chain uses TRBV5-6 with TRBJ2-6, with D unresolved. The CDR3 extends over 17 amino acids. CDR1 and CDR2 (germline): SGHDT, YYEEEE. Between the trimmed V and J ends, which lost 0 bases and 3 bases, there was a span of 13 bases. CDR3 loop: CASSLDSSVGGANVLTF. The DNA for the CDR3 is TGTGCCAGCAGCTTGGACAGTTCTGTAGGTGGGGCCAACGTCCTGACTTTC.

The rearrangement uses TRBV6-5 and TRBJ1-1; 7 positions match TRBD1. Germline assignment: CDR1 MNHEY and CDR2 SVGAGI. CDR3 size: 14 residues. V lost 2 bases to trimming and J lost 5 bases; unmatched junction nucleotides: 5. The CDR3 spells CASSYLRGDTEAFF. The CDR3 DNA reads as TGTGCCAGCAGTTACCTCAGGGGGGATACTGAAGCTTTCTTT.

The genes are TRBV2 and TRBJ1-2, with 7 bases that match TRBD1. CDR3 size: 15 residues. Germline values: CDR1 SNHLY, CDR2 FYNNEI. The junction had 8 bases not matched to a gene; V was cut back by 4 bases and J by 3 bases. CDR3 protein: CASSAQEGAYYGYTF. The CDR3 DNA sequence: TGTGCCAGCAGTGCCCAAGAGGGGGCTTACTATGGCTACACCTTC.

This chain links TRBV4-1 with TRBJ1-6; 9 nucleotides agree with TRBD1. Germline CDR1 and CDR2: MGHRA and YSYEKL. This CDR3 region has 14 residues. After removal of 8 bases from V and 9 bases from J, the junction contained 8 bases not matched to a gene. CDR3 nucleotide sequence: TGCGCCAGCGCCCCCGGGACAGGGCTTTCACCCCTCCACTTT. Residues: CASAPGTGLSPLHF.

The genes are TRBV5-5 and TRBJ2-7, with D possibly matching TRBD2 (6 bases). The CDR3 runs 17 residues. CDR1 is SGHKS and CDR2 is YYEKEE in the germline V gene (reference sequence). V lost 0 bases and J lost 0, with 16 bases in between. CDR3 sequence reads: CASSLGLAGMGSYEQYF. The CDR3 bases are TGTGCCAGCAGCTTGGGGCTGGCGGGAATGGGCTCCTACGAGCAGTACTTC.

The chain combines TRBV27 with TRBJ1-4; TRBD1 might be the D (5 bases). V was shortened by 3 bases and J by 0 bases, with 8 bases between the two germline ends. CDR1 and CDR2 from the germline V gene are MNHEY and SMNVEV (reference sequence). This CDR3 has 15 residues. The CDR3 reads CASSFGGTTNEKLFF. CDR3 nucleotides: TGTGCCAGCAGTTTCGGGGGAACAACTAATGAAAAACTGTTTTTT.

This clone appeared a few times. The chain joins TRBV7-9 to TRBJ1-2; a possible D gene is TRBD1 (5 bases). This CDR3 is built from 12 residues. In germline, CDR1 is SEHNR, CDR2 FQNEAQ (reference sequence). Trimming left V 3 bases short and J 7 bases short, with 9 bases between. The chain's CDR3 is CASSLQGSGYTF. For the CDR3, the DNA is TGTGCCAGCAGCTTGCAGGGAAGTGGCTACACCTTC.

Only a few counts were recorded for this clone. The rearrangement joins TRBV4-1 to TRBJ2-5; 11 bases are shared with TRBD2. V shed 2 bases, J shed 1 base, and the junction held 15 bases outside the gene matches. The CDR3 loop spans 20 amino acids. Germline V lookup: CDR1 MGHRA, CDR2 YSYEKL. CDR3 sequence: CASSQKWPHTSGSPQETQYF. The CDR3 DNA sequence: TGCGCCAGCAGCCAAAAATGGCCTCATACTAGCGGGAGTCCCCAAGAGACCCAGTACTTC.

V and J are TRBV30 and TRBJ2-2; maybe TRBD2 (6 bases). V lost 0 bases and J lost 4, with 9 bases in between. Looked up from germline, CDR1 is GTSNPN and CDR2 is SVGIG (reference sequence). The CDR3 runs 14 residues. The CDR3 region has the DNA TGTGCCTGGAGTGTACTAGCTAGCACCGGGGAGCTGTTTTTT. It codes for CAWSVLASTGELFF.

The chain couples TRBV2 to TRBJ1-5; TRBD1 matches 7 bases. J lost 5 bases, V lost 6 bases, and 10 bases had no gene match. CDR1 is SNHLY, CDR2 FYNNEI, per germline. The length of the CDR3 is 15 residues. CDR3 DNA sequence: TGTGCCAGCAGAGAGATGGGGACAGCATATCAGCCCCAGCATTTT. Protein product: CASREMGTAYQPQHF.

This chain links TRBV3-1 (or the pseudogene TRBV3-2) with TRBJ2-7; weak D call: TRBD1 (6 bases). V dropped 2 bases and J dropped 0 bases, with 8 bases sitting between them. The length of the CDR3 is 14 residues. CDR1 is LGHDT and CDR2 is YNNKEL in the germline V gene (reference sequence). The CDR3 loop is CASSQRDNSYEQYF. The DNA of the CDR3 is TGTGCCAGCAGCCAACGGGACAACTCCTACGAGCAGTACTTC.

As DNA, the CDR3 is TGTGCCAGCCGCCTGGGACAAGGGCCCTACGAGCAGTACTTC. Encoded protein: CASRLGQGPYEQYF. The rearrangement links TRBV6-5 to TRBJ2-7, with D tentatively TRBD1 (6 bases). This CDR3 contains 14 residues. Germline CDR1 reads MNHEY; CDR2 reads SVGAGI. With 8 bases removed from V and 2 bases from J, the gap between germline ends came to 16 bases.

This chain joins TRBV27 and TRBJ2-1; D perhaps matches TRBD2 (5 bases). Per germline, CDR1 MNHEY and CDR2 SMNVEV (reference sequence). There are 16 residues in the CDR3. The V end lost 3 bases, the J end lost 2 bases, and 14 bases lay between the germline ends. The CDR3 DNA reads TGTGCCAGCAGTTTGGGAGACATACTAACCTACAATGAGCAGTTCTTC. Translated: CASSLGDILTYNEQFF.

Note on this clone: An end of the junction differs from the germline gene, which may be a read error. V is TRBV7-7 and J is TRBJ1-1, with a weak D call TRBD1 (5 bases). CDR1 and CDR2 from the germline V gene are SSHAT and FNYEAQ (reference sequence). The CDR3 length is 14 residues. The CDR3, as DNA: TGTGCTAGCAGCAAACAGGAGAAGAACACTGAAGCTTTCTTT. This sequence encodes CASSKQEKNTEAFF.